A selection of T cell receptor beta chains follows, all from one sample in a study of beta chain features in type 1 diabetes. The table came from immunoSEQ multiplex PCR; TCRdb's copy has only in-frame clones and leaves some out. Found here are some 270,000 clones, approximately 11% of them singletons; the top ten hold over 0.015%. The source material was naive CD4+ T cells from blood. The receptors stem from a man aged 25-45 years with type 1 diabetes. Each CDR3 is given with its conserved first and last residue. Each record gives: clone size, V gene, J gene, D gene, CDR3 length, CDR3 DNA, CDR3 protein. D genes are given only for firm matches. Some rows have no size entry. The others give once, few or many, or a class for an expanded clone.

clone size: -
V gene: TRBV19
J gene: TRBJ2-5
D gene: -
CDR3 length: 13
CDR3 DNA: TGTGCCAGTATGTCGGACATCGCGGAGACCCAGTACTTC
CDR3 protein: CASMSDIAETQYF

clone size: -
V gene: TRBV30
J gene: TRBJ1-2
D gene: TRBD1
CDR3 length: 13
CDR3 DNA: TGTGCCTGGACCCCGACAGGGCCCTGGGGCTACACCTTC
CDR3 protein: CAWTPTGPWGYTF

clone size: -
V gene: TRBV4-1
J gene: TRBJ2-3
D gene: -
CDR3 length: 15
CDR3 DNA: TGCGCCAGCAGCCATACCGGGACAAGCACAGATACGCAGTATTTT
CDR3 protein: CASSHTGTSTDTQYF

clone size: few
V gene: TRBV7-2
J gene: TRBJ2-7
D gene: -
CDR3 length: 14
CDR3 DNA: TGTGCCAGCAGCAATCGGCACGGAGCCTACGAGCAGTACTTC
CDR3 protein: CASSNRHGAYEQYF

clone size: -
V gene: TRBV5-1
J gene: TRBJ2-1
D gene: TRBD2
CDR3 length: 14
CDR3 DNA: TGCGCCAGCAGGGGCGGGGGGGTCTACAATGAGCAGTTCTTC
CDR3 protein: CASRGGGVYNEQFF

clone size: few
V gene: TRBV23-1
J gene: TRBJ1-1
D gene: TRBD1
CDR3 length: 15
CDR3 DNA: TGCGCCAGCAGCCGTAACAGGGGGATATGCACTGAAGCTTTCTTT
CDR3 protein: CASSRNRGICTEAFF

clone size: -
V gene: TRBV2
J gene: TRBJ1-5
D gene: -
CDR3 length: 14
CDR3 DNA: TGTGCCAGCAGTTCGGACACCTTCAATCAGCCCCAGCATTTT
CDR3 protein: CASSSDTFNQPQHF

clone size: -
V gene: TRBV4-2
J gene: TRBJ2-5
D gene: TRBD2
CDR3 length: 18
CDR3 DNA: TGTGCCAGCAGCCAAGCGGTGACTAGCGGAACGCCAAAAGAGACCCAGTACTTC
CDR3 protein: CASSQAVTSGTPKETQYF

clone size: few
V gene: TRBV28
J gene: TRBJ1-6
D gene: -
CDR3 length: 12
CDR3 DNA: TGTGCCAGCGAAGGGGATAATTCACCCCTCCACTTT
CDR3 protein: CASEGDNSPLHF

clone size: few
V gene: TRBV9
J gene: TRBJ2-7
D gene: TRBD2
CDR3 length: 13
CDR3 DNA: TGTGCCAGCAGCCTCCGAGCGGGGTACGAGCAGTACTTC
CDR3 protein: CASSLRAGYEQYF

clone size: few
V gene: TRBV11-1
J gene: TRBJ1-5
D gene: -
CDR3 length: 13
CDR3 DNA: TGTGCCAGCAGCCTCGATGGGGCCCAGCCCCAGCATTTT
CDR3 protein: CASSLDGAQPQHF

clone size: -
V gene: TRBV5-1
J gene: TRBJ2-2
D gene: -
CDR3 length: 15
CDR3 DNA: TGCGCCAGCACCCTCCCCAGGGACTGGCCCGGGGAGCTGTTTTTT
CDR3 protein: CASTLPRDWPGELFF

clone size: few
V gene: TRBV7-2
J gene: TRBJ2-1
D gene: TRBD2
CDR3 length: 17
CDR3 DNA: TGTGCCAGCAGCTTCGTCGGGACTAGCGGGGGGTACAATGAGCAGTTCTTC
CDR3 protein: CASSFVGTSGGYNEQFF

clone size: few
V gene: TRBV9
J gene: TRBJ2-3
D gene: TRBD1
CDR3 length: 16
CDR3 DNA: TGTGCCAGCAGCGCCGGCCAGGGGGCTTGGTCAGATACGCAGTATTTT
CDR3 protein: CASSAGQGAWSDTQYF

clone size: -
V gene: TRBV14
J gene: TRBJ1-1
D gene: -
CDR3 length: 13
CDR3 DNA: TGTGCCAGCAGCCCTCGGGTTCGCACTGAAGCTTTCTTT
CDR3 protein: CASSPRVRTEAFF

clone size: -
V gene: TRBV28
J gene: TRBJ1-6
D gene: TRBD1
CDR3 length: 15
CDR3 DNA: TGTGCCAGCAGTTTTCCTGGGACAGGGAATTCACCCCTCCACTTT
CDR3 protein: CASSFPGTGNSPLHF

clone size: -
V gene: TRBV6-6
J gene: TRBJ2-3
D gene: TRBD2
CDR3 length: 15
CDR3 DNA: TGTGCCAGCAGTTTCCTAGCGGGGGGGCGAGATACGCAGTATTTT
CDR3 protein: CASSFLAGGRDTQYF

clone size: -
V gene: TRBV7-9
J gene: TRBJ2-7
D gene: -
CDR3 length: 13
CDR3 DNA: TGTGCCAGCAGACAGGACCTGGCCGGCGAGCAGTACTTC
CDR3 protein: CASRQDLAGEQYF

clone size: -
V gene: TRBV5-6
J gene: TRBJ2-1
D gene: -
CDR3 length: 13
CDR3 DNA: TGTGCCAGCAGCTCAGGCTGGGGCGGTGAGCAGTTCTTC
CDR3 protein: CASSSGWGGEQFF

clone size: few
V gene: TRBV5-1
J gene: TRBJ1-1
D gene: -
CDR3 length: 13
CDR3 DNA: TGCGCCAGCAGCTTGATTATGAACACTGAAGCTTTCTTT
CDR3 protein: CASSLIMNTEAFF

clone size: -
V gene: TRBV9
J gene: TRBJ1-2
D gene: -
CDR3 length: 16
CDR3 DNA: TGTGCCAGCAGCGTAGGGGACACTCGGGCCGGCGATGGCTACACCTTC
CDR3 protein: CASSVGDTRAGDGYTF

clone size: few
V gene: TRBV5-1
J gene: TRBJ2-3
D gene: -
CDR3 length: 14
CDR3 DNA: TGCGCCAGCAGCCCAGGACAACTCACAGATACGCAGTATTTT
CDR3 protein: CASSPGQLTDTQYF

clone size: few
V gene: TRBV5-6
J gene: TRBJ2-7
D gene: -
CDR3 length: 17
CDR3 DNA: TGTGCCAGCAGCCACTTGAGATACCGGGACATCACCTACGAGCAGTACTTC
CDR3 protein: CASSHLRYRDITYEQYF

clone size: few
V gene: TRBV5-6
J gene: TRBJ2-5
D gene: -
CDR3 length: 15
CDR3 DNA: TGTGCCAGCAGCTTGGTCAGACAGGGAGGAGTGGCACAGTACTTC
CDR3 protein: CASSLVRQGGVAQYF

clone size: -
V gene: TRBV2
J gene: TRBJ1-5
D gene: TRBD1
CDR3 length: 15
CDR3 DNA: TGTGCCAGCAGTGAGGACAGGGTGGTGCATCAGCCCCAGCATTTT
CDR3 protein: CASSEDRVVHQPQHF

clone size: few
V gene: TRBV5-1
J gene: TRBJ1-6
D gene: TRBD1
CDR3 length: 16
CDR3 DNA: TGCGCCAGCAGCTGGGAGGTGGAGACAGGGAATTCACCCCTCCACTTT
CDR3 protein: CASSWEVETGNSPLHF

clone size: -
V gene: TRBV2
J gene: TRBJ1-1
D gene: -
CDR3 length: 14
CDR3 DNA: TGTGCCAGCAATATCAGGCAGGTGAACACTGAAGCTTTCTTT
CDR3 protein: CASNIRQVNTEAFF

clone size: -
V gene: TRBV7-3
J gene: TRBJ2-3
D gene: TRBD2
CDR3 length: 15
CDR3 DNA: TGTGCCAGCAGCCAGCTAGCGGGGGGGCGAGATACGCAGTATTTT
CDR3 protein: CASSQLAGGRDTQYF

clone size: -
V gene: TRBV6-5
J gene: TRBJ1-6
D gene: TRBD1
CDR3 length: 13
CDR3 DNA: TGTGCCAGCAGACAGGGGGTAGATTCACCCCTCCACTTT
CDR3 protein: CASRQGVDSPLHF

clone size: few
V gene: TRBV5-1
J gene: TRBJ2-7
D gene: TRBD2
CDR3 length: 15
CDR3 DNA: TGCGCCAGCAGCTTGTCGGGGCTAGCGGGGGAAGAGCAGTACTTC
CDR3 protein: CASSLSGLAGEEQYF

clone size: few
V gene: TRBV9
J gene: TRBJ2-3
D gene: -
CDR3 length: 12
CDR3 DNA: TGTGCCAGCAGCGTAGCTAGGGATACGCAGTATTTT
CDR3 protein: CASSVARDTQYF

clone size: few
V gene: TRBV7-9
J gene: TRBJ1-4
D gene: -
CDR3 length: 15
CDR3 DNA: TGTGCCAGCAGCGAACGAACTCAAGATCGGGAAAAACTGTTTTTT
CDR3 protein: CASSERTQDREKLFF

clone size: -
V gene: TRBV6-5
J gene: TRBJ1-1
D gene: -
CDR3 length: 14
CDR3 DNA: TGTGCCAGCAGTTACGCTACAGGGAGCACTGAAGCTTTCTTT
CDR3 protein: CASSYATGSTEAFF

clone size: few
V gene: TRBV27
J gene: TRBJ1-2
D gene: TRBD1
CDR3 length: 17
CDR3 DNA: TGTGCCAGCAGTCCCGCCGGGACAGGGGGCGCACTGGTGGGCTACACCTTC
CDR3 protein: CASSPAGTGGALVGYTF

clone size: few
V gene: TRBV2
J gene: TRBJ1-5
D gene: TRBD1
CDR3 length: 13
CDR3 DNA: TGTGCCAGCAGGGGACAGGGTAATCAGCCCCAGCATTTT
CDR3 protein: CASRGQGNQPQHF

clone size: few
V gene: TRBV18
J gene: TRBJ1-1
D gene: -
CDR3 length: 11
CDR3 DNA: TGTGCCAGCTCGGCCGGACAAGAAGCTTTCTTT
CDR3 protein: CASSAGQEAFF

clone size: -
V gene: TRBV7-9
J gene: TRBJ1-5
D gene: -
CDR3 length: 14
CDR3 DNA: TGTGCCAGCAGCTTAGGGGCTAGCAATCAGCCCCAGCATTTT
CDR3 protein: CASSLGASNQPQHF

clone size: few
V gene: TRBV18
J gene: TRBJ1-6
D gene: -
CDR3 length: 15
CDR3 DNA: TGTGCCAGCTCGCCGCCGGGACTGGATAATTCACCCCTCCACTTT
CDR3 protein: CASSPPGLDNSPLHF

clone size: few
V gene: TRBV15
J gene: TRBJ1-5
D gene: TRBD1
CDR3 length: 15
CDR3 DNA: TGTGCCACCAGCAGAGTGGCAGGGGACAGACAGCCCCAGCATTTT
CDR3 protein: CATSRVAGDRQPQHF

clone size: few
V gene: TRBV1
J gene: TRBJ2-7
D gene: -
CDR3 length: 15
CDR3 DNA: TGCACCAGCAGCCTACCGAGGACAGGGTACCACGAGCAGTACTTC
CDR3 protein: CTSSLPRTGYHEQYF

clone size: -
V gene: TRBV28
J gene: TRBJ2-1
D gene: -
CDR3 length: 16
CDR3 DNA: TGTGCCAGCAGTTTCTGGAGAAGGAGCGGCTACAATGAGCAGTTCTTC
CDR3 protein: CASSFWRRSGYNEQFF

clone size: few
V gene: TRBV28
J gene: TRBJ2-7
D gene: TRBD1
CDR3 length: 15
CDR3 DNA: TGTGCCAGCAGTTCCACCTCAGGGGGCGCGTACGAGCAGTACTTC
CDR3 protein: CASSSTSGGAYEQYF

clone size: -
V gene: TRBV30
J gene: TRBJ2-3
D gene: TRBD2
CDR3 length: 16
CDR3 DNA: TGTGCCTGGAGTGTACTGGCGGGGGGAGGGACAGATACGCAGTATTTT
CDR3 protein: CAWSVLAGGGTDTQYF

clone size: -
V gene: TRBV5-6
J gene: TRBJ2-5
D gene: TRBD1
CDR3 length: 14
CDR3 DNA: TGTGCCAGCAGCTTGGGGCGGACAGGAAAGACCCAGTACTTC
CDR3 protein: CASSLGRTGKTQYF

clone size: -
V gene: TRBV11-2
J gene: TRBJ2-2
D gene: -
CDR3 length: 12
CDR3 DNA: TGTGCCAGCAGCTGGCTGGCCGGGGAGCTGTTTTTT
CDR3 protein: CASSWLAGELFF

clone size: -
V gene: TRBV18
J gene: TRBJ1-2
D gene: -
CDR3 length: 13
CDR3 DNA: TGTGCCAGCTCACCACAAGGGAGTGGCGGCTACACCTTC
CDR3 protein: CASSPQGSGGYTF

clone size: -
V gene: TRBV5-6
J gene: TRBJ2-7
D gene: -
CDR3 length: 13
CDR3 DNA: TGTGCCAGCAGCTACGCTCAGGGGAGCGAGCAGTACTTC
CDR3 protein: CASSYAQGSEQYF

clone size: few
V gene: TRBV11-2
J gene: TRBJ1-6
D gene: TRBD1
CDR3 length: 16
CDR3 DNA: TGTGCCAGCAGCTTACGGACAGGCGGGGATAATTCACCCCTCCACTTT
CDR3 protein: CASSLRTGGDNSPLHF

clone size: few
V gene: TRBV29-1
J gene: TRBJ2-3
D gene: -
CDR3 length: 14
CDR3 DNA: TGCAGCGTTGTACCAGGAGGAAGCGCAGATACGCAGTATTTT
CDR3 protein: CSVVPGGSADTQYF

clone size: few
V gene: TRBV28
J gene: TRBJ1-6
D gene: -
CDR3 length: 13
CDR3 DNA: TGTGCCAGCAGTCTCAGGGAATTTACACCCCTCCACTTT
CDR3 protein: CASSLREFTPLHF

clone size: -
V gene: TRBV9
J gene: TRBJ2-2
D gene: TRBD2
CDR3 length: 16
CDR3 DNA: TGTGCCAGCAGCGTAGGAGCGGGGGCCTCGGGCGGGGAGCTGTTTTTT
CDR3 protein: CASSVGAGASGGELFF

clone size: few
V gene: TRBV5-4
J gene: TRBJ2-7
D gene: -
CDR3 length: 15
CDR3 DNA: TGTGCCAGCAGCTTGGAGAACAGGGTGCAGTACGAGCAGTACTTC
CDR3 protein: CASSLENRVQYEQYF

clone size: -
V gene: TRBV28
J gene: TRBJ2-1
D gene: TRBD1
CDR3 length: 12
CDR3 DNA: TGTGCCAGCCTGGACAGGGGTAATGAGCAGTTCTTC
CDR3 protein: CASLDRGNEQFF

clone size: -
V gene: TRBV7-2
J gene: TRBJ2-1
D gene: TRBD2
CDR3 length: 15
CDR3 DNA: TGTGCCAGCAGCTTAAAGCGGGGGGGCCGGGGTGAGCAGTTCTTC
CDR3 protein: CASSLKRGGRGEQFF

clone size: few
V gene: TRBV4-2
J gene: TRBJ2-4
D gene: -
CDR3 length: 16
CDR3 DNA: TGTGCCAGCAGCCAAGCGGCTAGCAGTAGCAAAAACATTCAGTACTTC
CDR3 protein: CASSQAASSSKNIQYF

clone size: few
V gene: TRBV27
J gene: TRBJ2-7
D gene: TRBD1
CDR3 length: 15
CDR3 DNA: TGTGCCAGCCTCAAAATCTTCGACAGGGGGCAAGAGCAGTACTTC
CDR3 protein: CASLKIFDRGQEQYF

clone size: -
V gene: TRBV4-2
J gene: TRBJ2-1
D gene: -
CDR3 length: 14
CDR3 DNA: TGTGCCAGCAGCCAAATCTCGGAGGGCACTGAGCAGTTCTTC
CDR3 protein: CASSQISEGTEQFF

clone size: few
V gene: TRBV12-2
J gene: TRBJ2-1
D gene: -
CDR3 length: 17
CDR3 DNA: TGTGCAAGTCGCTCCGAGACTAGCGGGGGGTCCTACAATGAGCAGTTCTTC
CDR3 protein: CASRSETSGGSYNEQFF